This T cell receptor (beta chain) came from a study of T-cell reconstitution after alpha-beta-depleted transplantation in children. The CDR3 spans 16 residues. A library of TCRbeta sequences, prepared with unique molecular identifiers, was generated. TCRdb reprocessed the PCR reads via MiXCR and lists one record per CDR3 protein. The profile covers hundreds of thousands of distinct CDR3 sequences, with about 10% appearing a single time and less than 5% taken by the ten largest. This clonotype came up a few times. The specimen comprised PBMCs from the stem cell graft donor, sampled from the stem cell graft. The receptor was isolated from a human donor who donated a stem cell graft to a child with acute myeloid leukemia. This chain uses TRBV21-1 with TRBJ1-2; TRBD1, the D gene given by the table, was not confirmed from the DNA. TRBV21-1 constitutes a pseudogene. The CDR3 spells CASSKRTPGQDYGYTF. The CDR3 DNA is TGTGCCAGCAGCAAAAGGACTCCGGGACAGGACTATGGCTACACCTTC.